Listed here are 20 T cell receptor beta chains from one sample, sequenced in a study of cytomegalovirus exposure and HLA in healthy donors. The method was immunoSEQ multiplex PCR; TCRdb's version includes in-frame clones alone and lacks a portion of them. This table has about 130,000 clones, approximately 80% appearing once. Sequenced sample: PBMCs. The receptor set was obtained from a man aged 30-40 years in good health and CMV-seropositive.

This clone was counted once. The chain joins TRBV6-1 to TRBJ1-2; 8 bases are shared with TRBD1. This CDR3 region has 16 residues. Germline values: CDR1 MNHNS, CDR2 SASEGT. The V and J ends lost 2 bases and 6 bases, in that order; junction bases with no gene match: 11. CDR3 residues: CASSEYGAAGGDGYTF. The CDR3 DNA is TGTGCCAGCAGTGAATACGGCGCGGCAGGGGGCGATGGCTACACCTTC.

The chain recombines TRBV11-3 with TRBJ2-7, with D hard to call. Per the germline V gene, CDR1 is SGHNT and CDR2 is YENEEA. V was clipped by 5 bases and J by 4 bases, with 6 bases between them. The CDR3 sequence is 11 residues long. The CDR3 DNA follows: TGTGCCAGCAGCGACAAGTACGAGCAGTACTTC. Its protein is CASSDKYEQYF. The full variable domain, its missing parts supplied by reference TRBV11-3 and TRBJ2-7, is EAGVVQSPRYKIIEKKQPVAFWCNPISGHNTLYWYLQNLGQGPELLIRYENEEAVDDSQLPKDRFSAERLKGVDSTLKIQPAELGDSAVYLCASSDKYEQYFGPGTRLTVT.

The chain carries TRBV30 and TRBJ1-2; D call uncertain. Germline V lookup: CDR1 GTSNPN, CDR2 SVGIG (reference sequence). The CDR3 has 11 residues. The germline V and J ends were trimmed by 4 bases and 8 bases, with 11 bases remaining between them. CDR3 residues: CAWTGMSGYTF. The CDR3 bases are TGTGCCTGGACAGGAATGTCCGGCTACACCTTC. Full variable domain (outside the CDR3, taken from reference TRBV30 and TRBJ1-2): SQTIHQWPATLVQPVGSPLSLECTVEGTSNPNLYWYRQAAGRGLQLLFYSVGIGQISSEVPQNLSASRPQDRQFILSSKKLLLSDSGFYLCAWTGMSGYTFGSGTRLTVV.

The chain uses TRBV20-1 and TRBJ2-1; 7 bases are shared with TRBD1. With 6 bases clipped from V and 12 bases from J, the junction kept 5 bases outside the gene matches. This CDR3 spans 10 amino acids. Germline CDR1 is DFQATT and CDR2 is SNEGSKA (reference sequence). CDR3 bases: TGCAGTGCCGGGGACAGCAGGCAGTTCTTC. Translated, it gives CSAGDSRQFF.

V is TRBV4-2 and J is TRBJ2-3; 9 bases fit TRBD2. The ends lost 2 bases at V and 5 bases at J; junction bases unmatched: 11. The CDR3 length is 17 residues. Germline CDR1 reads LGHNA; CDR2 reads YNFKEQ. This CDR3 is CASSQSGAGGHQDTQYF. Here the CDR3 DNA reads TGTGCCAGCAGCCAATCGGGGGCGGGAGGGCACCAAGATACGCAGTATTTT.

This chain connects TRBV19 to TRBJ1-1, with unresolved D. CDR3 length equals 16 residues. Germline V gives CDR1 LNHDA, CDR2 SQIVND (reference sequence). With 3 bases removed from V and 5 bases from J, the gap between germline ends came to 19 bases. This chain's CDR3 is CASSMSERRGRTEAFF. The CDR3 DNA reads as TGTGCCAGTAGTATGTCTGAAAGACGGGGAAGGACTGAAGCTTTCTTT.

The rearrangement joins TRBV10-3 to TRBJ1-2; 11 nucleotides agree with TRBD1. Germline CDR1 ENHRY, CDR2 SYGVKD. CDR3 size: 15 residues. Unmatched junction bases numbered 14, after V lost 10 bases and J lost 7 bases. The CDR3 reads CASGQGAAKLGGYTF. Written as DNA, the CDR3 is TGTGCCAGCGGACAGGGGGCCGCCAAACTCGGTGGCTACACCTTC.

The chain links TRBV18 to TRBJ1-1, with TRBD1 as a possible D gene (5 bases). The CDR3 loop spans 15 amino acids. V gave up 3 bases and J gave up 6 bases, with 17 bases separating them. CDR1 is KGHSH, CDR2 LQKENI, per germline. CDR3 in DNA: TGTGCCAGCTCACCCACTTACACGGGGGACGCTGAAGCTTTCTTT. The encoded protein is CASSPTYTGDAEAFF.

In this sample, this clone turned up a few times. The CDR3 loop is CASSQPTGGATEAFF. The CDR3 nucleotides read TGCGCCAGCAGCCAGCCGACAGGGGGGGCCACTGAAGCTTTCTTT. The chain couples TRBV5-1 to TRBJ1-1; the match to TRBD1 covers 9 bases. This CDR3 has 15 amino acids. CDR1 and CDR2 (germline): SGHRS, YFSETQ. V gave up 4 bases and J gave up 4 bases; unmatched junction bases: 8. Full variable domain (missing parts from reference TRBV5-1 and TRBJ1-1): KAGVTQTPRYLIKTRGQQVTLSCSPISGHRSVSWYQQTPGQGLQFLFEYFSETQRNKGNFPGRFSGRQFSNSRSEMNVSTLELGDSALYLCASSQPTGGATEAFFGQGTRLTVV.

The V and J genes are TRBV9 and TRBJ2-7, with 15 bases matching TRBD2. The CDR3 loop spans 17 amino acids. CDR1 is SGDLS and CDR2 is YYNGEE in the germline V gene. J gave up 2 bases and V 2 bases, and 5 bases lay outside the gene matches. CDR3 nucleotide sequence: TGTGCCAGCAGCGTTGCGGGACTAGCGGGGGGCCCCTACGAGCAGTACTTC. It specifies CASSVAGLAGGPYEQYF.

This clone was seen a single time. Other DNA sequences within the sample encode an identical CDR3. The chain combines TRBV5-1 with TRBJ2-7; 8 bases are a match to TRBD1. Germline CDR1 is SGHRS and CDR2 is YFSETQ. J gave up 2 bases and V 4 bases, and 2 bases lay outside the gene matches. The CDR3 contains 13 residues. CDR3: CASSRQGTYEQYF. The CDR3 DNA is TGCGCCAGCAGCCGACAGGGGACCTACGAGCAGTACTTC.

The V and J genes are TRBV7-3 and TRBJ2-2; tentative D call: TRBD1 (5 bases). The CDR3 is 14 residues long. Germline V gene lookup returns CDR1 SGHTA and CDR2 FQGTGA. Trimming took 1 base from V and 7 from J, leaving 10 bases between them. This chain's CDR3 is CASSLIRENGELFF. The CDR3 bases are TGTGCCAGCAGCTTAATCAGGGAAAACGGGGAGCTGTTTTTT. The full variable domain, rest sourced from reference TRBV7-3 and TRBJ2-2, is GAGVSQTPSNKVTEKGKYVELRCDPISGHTALYWYRQSLGQGPEFLIYFQGTGAADDSGLPNDRFFAVRPEGSVSTLKIQRTERGDSAVYLCASSLIRENGELFFGEGSRLTVL.

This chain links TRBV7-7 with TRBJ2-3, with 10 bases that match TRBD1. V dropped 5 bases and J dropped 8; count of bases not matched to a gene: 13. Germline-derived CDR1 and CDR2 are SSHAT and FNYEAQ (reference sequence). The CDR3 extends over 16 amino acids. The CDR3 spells CASSPDRGPVFGTQYF. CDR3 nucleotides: TGTGCCAGCAGCCCAGACAGGGGGCCAGTTTTTGGTACGCAGTATTTT.

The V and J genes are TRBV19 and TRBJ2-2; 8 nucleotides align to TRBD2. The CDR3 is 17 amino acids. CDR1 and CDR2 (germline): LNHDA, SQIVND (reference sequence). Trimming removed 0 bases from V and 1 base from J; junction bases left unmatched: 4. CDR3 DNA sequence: TGTGCCAGTAGTATAGAGGCGGGACTAGTGAACACCGGGGAGCTGTTTTTT. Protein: CASSIEAGLVNTGELFF.

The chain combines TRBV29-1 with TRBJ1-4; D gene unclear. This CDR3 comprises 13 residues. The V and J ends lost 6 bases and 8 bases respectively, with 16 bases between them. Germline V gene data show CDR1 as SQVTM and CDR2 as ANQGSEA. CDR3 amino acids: CSVLDGVNEKLFF. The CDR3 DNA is TGCAGCGTCCTCGATGGAGTAAACGAAAAACTGTTTTTT.

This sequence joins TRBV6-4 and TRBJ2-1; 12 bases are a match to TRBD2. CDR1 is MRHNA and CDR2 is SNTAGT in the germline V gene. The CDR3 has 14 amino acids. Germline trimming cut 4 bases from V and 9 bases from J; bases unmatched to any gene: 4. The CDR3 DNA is TGTGCCAGCAGTGGACTAGCGGGAGTGGGTGAGCAGTTCTTC. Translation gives CASSGLAGVGEQFF.

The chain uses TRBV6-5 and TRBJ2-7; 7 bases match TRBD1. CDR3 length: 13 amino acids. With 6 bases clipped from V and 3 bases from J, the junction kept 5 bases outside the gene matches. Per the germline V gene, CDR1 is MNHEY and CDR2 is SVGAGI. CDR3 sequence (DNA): TGTGCCAGCAGAACCAGACAGGGCTACGAGCAGTACTTC. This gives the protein CASRTRQGYEQYF.

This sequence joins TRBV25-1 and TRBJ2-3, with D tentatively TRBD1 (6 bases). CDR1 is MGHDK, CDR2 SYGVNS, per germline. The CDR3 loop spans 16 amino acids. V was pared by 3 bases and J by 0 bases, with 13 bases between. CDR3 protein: CASSDYGTPSTDTQYF. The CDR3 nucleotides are TGTGCCAGCAGTGACTACGGGACACCGAGCACAGATACGCAGTATTTT. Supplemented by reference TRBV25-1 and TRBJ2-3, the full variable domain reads EADIYQTPRYLVIGTGKKITLECSQTMGHDKMYWYQQDPGMELHLIHYSYGVNSTEKGDLSSESTVSRIRTEHFPLTLESARPSHTSQYLCASSDYGTPSTDTQYFGPGTRLTVL.

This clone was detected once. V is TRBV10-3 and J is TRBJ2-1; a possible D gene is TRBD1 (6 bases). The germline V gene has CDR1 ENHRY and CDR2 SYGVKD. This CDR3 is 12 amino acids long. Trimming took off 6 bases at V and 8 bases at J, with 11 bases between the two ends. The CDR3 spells CAISESGDEQFF. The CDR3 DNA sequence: TGTGCCATCAGCGAATCAGGGGATGAGCAGTTCTTC.

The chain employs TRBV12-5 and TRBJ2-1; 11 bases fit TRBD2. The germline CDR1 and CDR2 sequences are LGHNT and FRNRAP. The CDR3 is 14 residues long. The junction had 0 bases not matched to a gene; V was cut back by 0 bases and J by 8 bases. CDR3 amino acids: CASGLVLAGDEQFF. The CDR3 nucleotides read TGTGCTAGTGGTTTGGTACTAGCGGGGGATGAGCAGTTCTTC.